These 8 T cell receptor beta chains originate from one sample sequenced in a study of CD8 T cells in Susac syndrome. It was with random hexamers that roughly 0.5 to 1 ug RNA was reverse transcribed. TCRdb fed the immunoSEQ multiplex PCR reads into MiXCR, producing one record per CDR3 protein. This repertoire shows under 200,000 distinct CDR3 sequences, approximately 95% found once; its top ten account for approximately 0.12%. The material sequenced was CD4+ T cells from PBMCs. The receptors originated from a human donor with Susac syndrome.

This chain links TRBV6-5 with TRBJ1-2; no firm D call. This CDR3 has 13 amino acids. The V end was cut by 7 bases, the J end by 8 bases, with 17 bases between. Germline assignment: CDR1 MNHEY and CDR2 SVGAGI. CDR3 protein: CASNLDGNGGYTF. CDR3 nucleotides: TGTGCCAGCAATCTTGACGGGAATGGGGGCTACACCTTC.

The J gene is TRBJ2-5, the V gene TRBV27; D is ambiguous. The CDR3 is 13 residues long. In germline, CDR1 is MNHEY, CDR2 SMNVEV (reference sequence). The V and J ends lost 3 bases and 6 bases respectively, with 11 bases between them. The CDR3 loop is CASSFATSKTQYF. The CDR3 DNA follows: TGTGCCAGCAGTTTCGCGACGTCTAAGACCCAGTACTTC.

The chain combines TRBV24-1 with TRBJ2-2; 8 bases are shared with TRBD1. Germline CDR1 and CDR2: KGHDR and SFDVKD. The CDR3 consists of 15 residues. The ends lost 0 bases at V and 9 bases at J; junction bases unmatched: 5. CDR3 sequence reads: CATSDLPGQGRELFF. The CDR3 coding sequence is TGTGCCACCAGTGATTTGCCCGGACAGGGAAGGGAGCTGTTTTTT.

V and J are TRBV29-1 and TRBJ1-2; D is ambiguous. Germline loops: CDR1 SQVTM, CDR2 ANQGSEA. Trimming removed 6 bases at V and 5 bases at J, with 16 bases between. The CDR3 length is 13 residues. CDR3 region: CSVATSGAYGYTF. The CDR3 DNA follows: TGCAGCGTAGCAACCTCGGGAGCTTATGGCTACACCTTC.

The V call is TRBV7-2, the J call TRBJ2-5; D unresolved. The V gene's germline CDR1 is SGHTA and CDR2 FQGNSA. The V end lost 3 bases, the J end lost 2 bases, and 7 bases lay between the germline ends. The CDR3 extends over 13 amino acids. For the CDR3, the DNA is TGTGCCAGCAGCTTCGCACCTCAAGAGACCCAGTACTTC. Its protein is CASSFAPQETQYF. The variable domain in full, completed from reference TRBV7-2 and TRBJ2-5, reads GAGVSQSPSNKVTEKGKDVELRCDPISGHTALYWYRQSLGQGLEFLIYFQGNSAPDKSGLPSDRFSAERTGGSVSTLTIQRTQQEDSAVYLCASSFAPQETQYFGPGTRLLVL.

This chain joins TRBV5-6 and TRBJ2-5; 7 bases map to TRBD2. In germline, CDR1 is SGHDT, CDR2 YYEEEE. This CDR3 is 15 amino acids long. The junction had 7 bases not matched to a gene; V was cut back by 1 base and J by 4 bases. The CDR3 DNA is TGTGCCAGCAGCTTGCCCCCCACGGGGGGAGAGACCCAGTACTTC. Translating gives CASSLPPTGGETQYF.

The chain couples TRBV24-1 to TRBJ2-7, with TRBD1 matching 7 bases. Germline assignment: CDR1 KGHDR and CDR2 SFDVKD. Trimming took 3 bases from V and 4 from J; bases not matched to a gene: 5. This CDR3 is 14 amino acids long. CDR3 loop: CATSDRQGVYEQYF. In DNA, the CDR3 is TGTGCCACCAGTGATCGACAGGGTGTGTACGAGCAGTACTTC.

CDR3 bases: TGTGCCAGCAGCTCGACAGGGCACGAGCAGTACTTC. Translating it yields CASSSTGHEQYF. V usage is TRBV7-9 and J usage is TRBJ2-7; 7 bases fit TRBD1. Per the germline V gene, CDR1 is SEHNR and CDR2 is FQNEAQ (reference sequence). Trimming at V came to 4 bases and at J to 5 bases, leaving 2 bases not matched to a gene. The CDR3 runs to 12 residues.